This TCR beta chain emerged from a study of siplizumab effects on memory and regulatory T cells. Findings and limits, study-wide: The suppressive capacity of proliferating Tregs from siplizumab cultures remained unconfirmed. Mappable alloreactive CD4+ clones were on average about 70% Treg-derived with siplizumab, approximately 30% in controls.

Some clones are missing from TCRdb's copy, which holds only in-frame ones; the method was immunoSEQ multiplex PCR. In the table there are 70,000 to 95,000 clones, approximately 94% of which are singletons. About this clone itself: Its antigen is still unknown.

This TCR derives from a human donor in good health. Sequencing was carried out using CD8+ T cells sorted from blood.

The CDR3 is CASSAGTSGDSTDTQYF. In DNA form, the CDR3 reads TGTGCCAGCAGCGCGGGGACTAGCGGGGACAGCACAGATACGCAGTATTTT. The chain combines TRBV9 with TRBJ2-3; 13 bases map to TRBD2. Germline V CDR1 and CDR2: SGDLS, YYNGEE. V lost 3 bases, J lost 0 bases, and 4 bases stayed unmatched. The CDR3 extends over 17 amino acids.